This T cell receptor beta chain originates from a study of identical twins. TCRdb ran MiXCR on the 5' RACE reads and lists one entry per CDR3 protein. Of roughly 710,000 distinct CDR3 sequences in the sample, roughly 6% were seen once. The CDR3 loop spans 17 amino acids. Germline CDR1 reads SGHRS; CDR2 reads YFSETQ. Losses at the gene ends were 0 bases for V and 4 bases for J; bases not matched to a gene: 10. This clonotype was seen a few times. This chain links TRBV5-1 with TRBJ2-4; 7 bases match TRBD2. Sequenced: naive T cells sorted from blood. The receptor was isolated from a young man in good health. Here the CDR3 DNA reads TGCGCCAGCAGCTTGGGAAACGCGGCGGGAGCTAAAAACATTCAGTACTTC. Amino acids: CASSLGNAAGAKNIQYF.